These 2 T cell receptor beta chains share one sample of origin, sequenced in a study of control samples from healthy donors and cancer patients. Generated by immunoSEQ multiplex PCR, the TCRdb table keeps only in-frame clones and is missing some. The sample holds some 96,000 clones; roughly 93% are singletons and the top ten take about 7.3%. The sequenced material came from blood. These receptors originate from a man aged 18 to 35 in good health.

This sequence joins TRBV9 and TRBJ2-1; 14 nucleotides match TRBD2. CDR1 and CDR2 from the germline V gene are SGDLS and YYNGEE. CDR3 size: 17 residues. The ends lost 0 bases at V and 10 bases at J; junction bases unmatched: 9. This chain's CDR3 is CASSVGLGTSGSPEQFF. The DNA of the CDR3 is TGTGCCAGCAGCGTAGGATTAGGGACTAGCGGGAGCCCCGAGCAGTTCTTC.

Written as DNA, the CDR3 is TGTGCCAGCAGCCAAGTAGAGACGAACACTGAAGCTTTCTTT. This sequence encodes CASSQVETNTEAFF. The V and J genes are TRBV4-2 and TRBJ1-1, with D unresolved. The CDR3 has 14 residues. Trimming removed 1 base from V and 1 base from J, with 7 bases in between. Germline-derived CDR1 and CDR2 are LGHNA and YNFKEQ.